The source of this T cell receptor beta chain is a study of OX40 agonist ivuxolimab in advanced cancers. Study-level information: Dose-escalation patients were diagnosed with hepatocellular carcinoma, melanoma, renal cell cancer or head and neck cancer. Partial responses occurred in Three dose-escalation patients, one with hepatocellular carcinoma and two with cutaneous melanoma.

The V and J ends lost 5 bases and 2 bases respectively, with 11 bases between them. CDR3 length: 14 residues. CDR1 and CDR2 (germline): SNHLY, FYNNEI. Concerning this clone: Its antigen is unidentified.

Study-level results: Partly responding patients at 0.1-3.0 mg/kg showed some of the smallest clonal expansion.

Sequencing used immunoSEQ multiplex PCR; TCRdb keeps in-frame clones, though not all of them. The sample has approximately 57,000 clones, approximately 83% seen once. This receptor was obtained from an adult with an advanced solid tumor such as melanoma, head and neck, liver or kidney cancer. Sequencing used CD4+ or CD8+ T cells sorted from blood, obtained in a trial of the OX40 agonist ivuxolimab. The V call is TRBV2, the J call TRBJ2-3; no clear D gene. The chain's CDR3 is CASSPQPNTDTQYF. The CDR3 bases are TGTGCCAGCAGTCCACAGCCTAACACAGATACGCAGTATTTT.